These 8 T cell receptor beta chains share one sample of origin, sequenced in a study of CD8 T cells in ankylosing spondylitis. General study results and limits: Apparently characteristic of ankylosing spondylitis blood was a TCR beta motif (fewer than ten highly homologous variants).

One entry per CDR3 protein, called by TCRdb with MiXCR from the 5' RACE reads. The profile shows over 700,000 distinct CDR3 sequences, about 20% of them singletons. These receptors are not linked to any known antigen. The sequencing sample was made of blood, either unsorted or a sorted T cell fraction (not recorded which). These receptor sequences come from a male donor with ankylosing spondylitis.

The rearrangement joins TRBV12-3 or TRBV12-4 to TRBJ1-1, with D possibly being TRBD1 (5 bases). This CDR3 region has 14 residues. The V end was cut by 2 bases, the J end by 7 bases, with 14 bases between. The CDR3 reads CASSLRSGTIEAFF. In DNA, the CDR3 is TGTGCCAGCAGTTTAAGGTCCGGGACTATTGAAGCTTTCTTT.

J is TRBJ1-1 and V is TRBV7-9; possibly TRBD1 for D (5 bases). Germline V gene data show CDR1 as SEHNR and CDR2 as FQNEAQ (reference sequence). The CDR3 extends over 14 amino acids. The V end lost 3 bases, the J end lost 4 bases, and 12 bases lay between the germline ends. For the CDR3, the DNA is TGTGCCAGCAGCTTTGACAGCGGCGTCACTGAAGCTTTCTTT. Protein: CASSFDSGVTEAFF.

The gene calls are TRBV29-1 and TRBJ1-1; D is undetermined. The V end was cut by 7 bases, the J end by 0 bases, with 6 bases between. This CDR3 is built from 11 residues. Germline V gene lookup returns CDR1 SQVTM and CDR2 ANQGSEA. CDR3: CSGHLNTEAFF. Written as DNA, the CDR3 is TGCAGCGGGCACCTGAACACTGAAGCTTTCTTT.

This clonotype has a handful of counts. The chain links TRBV2 to TRBJ2-2; 9 nucleotides align to TRBD2. The CDR3 runs to 17 residues. The germline gives CDR1 SNHLY, CDR2 FYNNEI. V dropped 8 bases and J dropped 1; count of bases not matched to a gene: 11. The CDR3 nucleotides read TGTGCCAGCGATAGGAGCGGGGGGCTGGGGAACACCGGGGAGCTGTTTTTT. Encoded protein: CASDRSGGLGNTGELFF.

The chain links TRBV27 to TRBJ2-7; maybe TRBD1 (6 bases). CDR1 and CDR2 (germline): MNHEY, SMNVEV (reference sequence). CDR3 length: 14 residues. The germline V and J ends were trimmed by 5 bases and 7 bases, with 18 bases remaining between them. The CDR3 coding sequence is TGTGCCAGCAGTCGACTGAGGGACATCGGGGAGCAGTACTTC. The encoded protein is CASSRLRDIGEQYF.

The J gene is TRBJ2-1, the V gene TRBV20-1; no firm D call. In germline, CDR1 is DFQATT, CDR2 SNEGSKA (reference sequence). Trimming took off 5 bases at V and 4 bases at J, with 18 bases between the two ends. CDR3 length equals 15 residues. Here the CDR3 reads CSAVHLGEFYNEQFF. The CDR3 DNA reads as TGCAGTGCTGTCCACCTAGGAGAATTTTACAATGAGCAGTTCTTC.

This clonotype has more than one count but fewer than ten. V and J are TRBV11-1 and TRBJ2-7; a possible D gene is TRBD2 (5 bases). V was cut by 3 bases and J by 2 bases, with 11 bases left in between. This CDR3 has 14 amino acids. Germline V gene sequence: CDR1 SGHAT, CDR2 FQDESV (reference sequence). Here the CDR3 DNA reads TGTGCCAGCAGCTTGGGAGCATTGCCCTACGAGCAGTACTTC. As protein: CASSLGALPYEQYF.

This clonotype has just a few counts. The rearrangement links TRBV9 to TRBJ2-2; no clear D gene. This CDR3 is 13 amino acids long. Germline CDR1 is SGDLS and CDR2 is YYNGEE. V lost 1 base to trimming and J lost 2 bases, with 3 bases between them. The CDR3 sequence is CASSVPNTGELFF. In nucleotides, the CDR3 is TGTGCCAGCAGCGTACCCAACACCGGGGAGCTGTTTTTT.